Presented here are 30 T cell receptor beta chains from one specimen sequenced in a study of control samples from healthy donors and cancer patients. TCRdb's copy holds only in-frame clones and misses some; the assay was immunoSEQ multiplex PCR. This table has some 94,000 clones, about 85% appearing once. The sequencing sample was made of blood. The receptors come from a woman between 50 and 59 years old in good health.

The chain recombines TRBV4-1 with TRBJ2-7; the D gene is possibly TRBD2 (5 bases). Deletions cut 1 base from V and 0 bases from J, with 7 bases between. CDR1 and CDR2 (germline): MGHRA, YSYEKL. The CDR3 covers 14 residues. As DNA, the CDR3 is TGCGCCAGCAGCCAAGTCGAGGGCTCCTACGAGCAGTACTTC. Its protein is CASSQVEGSYEQYF.

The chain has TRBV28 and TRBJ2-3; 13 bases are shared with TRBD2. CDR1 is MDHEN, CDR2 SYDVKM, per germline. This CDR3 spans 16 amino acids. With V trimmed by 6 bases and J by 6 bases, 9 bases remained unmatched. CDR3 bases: TGTGCCAGCAGGCTCCCCGGGACTAGCGGGATGGATACGCAGTATTTT. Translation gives CASRLPGTSGMDTQYF.

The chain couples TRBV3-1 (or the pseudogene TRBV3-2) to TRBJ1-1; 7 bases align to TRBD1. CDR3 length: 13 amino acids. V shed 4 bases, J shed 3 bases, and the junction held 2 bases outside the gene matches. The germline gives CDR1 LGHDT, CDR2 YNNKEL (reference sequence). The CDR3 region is CASSRGQDTEAFF. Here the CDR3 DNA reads TGTGCCAGCAGCCGTGGACAGGACACTGAAGCTTTCTTT.

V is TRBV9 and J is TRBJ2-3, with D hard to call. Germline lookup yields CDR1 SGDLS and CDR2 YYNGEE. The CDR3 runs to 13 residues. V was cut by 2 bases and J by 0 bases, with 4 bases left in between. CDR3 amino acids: CASSVGSTDTQYF. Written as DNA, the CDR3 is TGTGCCAGCAGCGTCGGCAGCACAGATACGCAGTATTTT.

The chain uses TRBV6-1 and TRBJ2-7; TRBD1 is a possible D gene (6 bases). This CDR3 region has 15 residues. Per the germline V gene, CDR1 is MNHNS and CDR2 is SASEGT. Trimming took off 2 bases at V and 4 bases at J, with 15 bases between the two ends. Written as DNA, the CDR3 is TGTGCCAGCAGTGAATCCGTGGCACAGGGTTACGAGCAGTACTTC. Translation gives CASSESVAQGYEQYF.

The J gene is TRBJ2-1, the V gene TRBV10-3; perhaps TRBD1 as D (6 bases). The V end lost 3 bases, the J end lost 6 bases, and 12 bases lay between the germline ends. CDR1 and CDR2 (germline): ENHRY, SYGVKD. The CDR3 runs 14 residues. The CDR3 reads CAISDGVRGNEQFF. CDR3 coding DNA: TGTGCCATCAGTGATGGGGTCAGGGGCAATGAGCAGTTCTTC.

CDR3 protein: CASSLSGNTIYF. The CDR3 DNA is TGTGCCAGCAGTCTCTCTGGAAACACCATATATTTT. The V call is TRBV2, the J call TRBJ1-3; D is ambiguous. The V end was cut by 5 bases, the J end by 0 bases, with 2 bases between. The CDR3 length is 12 residues. Germline V CDR1 and CDR2: SNHLY, FYNNEI.

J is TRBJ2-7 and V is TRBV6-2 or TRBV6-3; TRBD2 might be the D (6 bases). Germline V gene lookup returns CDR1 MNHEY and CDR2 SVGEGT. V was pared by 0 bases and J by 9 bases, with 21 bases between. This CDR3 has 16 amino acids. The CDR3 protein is CASSYSTRDSLRGQYF. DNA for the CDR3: TGTGCCAGCAGTTACTCGACAAGGGACTCTCTTAGAGGGCAGTACTTC.

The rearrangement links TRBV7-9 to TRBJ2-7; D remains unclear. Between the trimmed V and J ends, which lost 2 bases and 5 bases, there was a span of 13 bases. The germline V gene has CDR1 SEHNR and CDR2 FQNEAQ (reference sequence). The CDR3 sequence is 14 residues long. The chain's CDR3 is CASSLSVAGHEQYF. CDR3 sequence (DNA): TGTGCCAGCAGCTTATCAGTCGCAGGCCACGAGCAGTACTTC.

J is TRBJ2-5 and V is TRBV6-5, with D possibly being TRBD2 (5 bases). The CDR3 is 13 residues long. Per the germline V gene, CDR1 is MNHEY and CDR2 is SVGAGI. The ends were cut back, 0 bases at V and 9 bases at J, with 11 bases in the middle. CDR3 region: CASSYSRESPQYF. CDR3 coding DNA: TGTGCCAGCAGTTACTCGAGGGAGAGTCCCCAGTACTTC.

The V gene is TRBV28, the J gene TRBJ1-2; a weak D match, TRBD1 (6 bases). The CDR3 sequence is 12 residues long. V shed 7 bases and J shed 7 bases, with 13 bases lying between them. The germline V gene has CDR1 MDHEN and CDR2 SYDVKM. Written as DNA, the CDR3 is TGTGCCAGCAACGGGGGCTCTGGTGGCTACACCTTC. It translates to CASNGGSGGYTF.

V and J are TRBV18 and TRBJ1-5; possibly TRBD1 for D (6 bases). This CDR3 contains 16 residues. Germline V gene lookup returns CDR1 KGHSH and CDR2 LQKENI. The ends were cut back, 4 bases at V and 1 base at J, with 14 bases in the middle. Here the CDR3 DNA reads TGTGCCAGCTCACTCATCGCGACAGGCAGCAATCAGCCCCAGCATTTT. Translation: CASSLIATGSNQPQHF.

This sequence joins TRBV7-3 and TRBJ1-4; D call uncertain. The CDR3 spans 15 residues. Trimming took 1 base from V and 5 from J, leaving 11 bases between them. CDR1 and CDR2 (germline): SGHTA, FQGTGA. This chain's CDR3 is CASSLRGSRNEKLFF. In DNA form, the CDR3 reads TGTGCCAGCAGCTTAAGGGGTTCCAGAAATGAAAAACTGTTTTTT.

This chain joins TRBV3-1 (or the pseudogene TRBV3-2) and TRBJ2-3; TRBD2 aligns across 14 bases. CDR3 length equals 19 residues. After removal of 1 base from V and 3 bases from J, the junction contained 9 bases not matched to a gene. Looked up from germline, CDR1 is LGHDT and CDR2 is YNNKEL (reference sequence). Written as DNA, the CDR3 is TGTGCCAGCAGCCAAGGGACTAGCGGGGGGATACGAAGGACAGATACGCAGTATTTT. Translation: CASSQGTSGGIRRTDTQYF.

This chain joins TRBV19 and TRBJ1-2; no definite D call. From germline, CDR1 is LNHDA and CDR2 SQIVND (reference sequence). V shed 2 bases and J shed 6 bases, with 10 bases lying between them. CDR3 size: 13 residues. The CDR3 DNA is TGTGCCAGTAGTATACAGGCTAGGAATGGCTACACCTTC. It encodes CASSIQARNGYTF. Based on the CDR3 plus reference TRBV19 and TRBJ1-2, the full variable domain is DGGITQSPKYLFRKEGQNVTLSCEQNLNHDAMYWYRQDPGQGLRLIYYSQIVNDFQKGDIAEGYSVSREKKESFPLTVTSAQKNPTAFYLCASSIQARNGYTFGSGTRLTVV.

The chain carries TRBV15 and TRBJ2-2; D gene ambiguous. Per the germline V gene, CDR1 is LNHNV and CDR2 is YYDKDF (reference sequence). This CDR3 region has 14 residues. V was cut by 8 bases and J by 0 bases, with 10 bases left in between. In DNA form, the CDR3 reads TGTGCCACCGCTCAAGAGCCGAACACCGGGGAGCTGTTTTTT. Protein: CATAQEPNTGELFF. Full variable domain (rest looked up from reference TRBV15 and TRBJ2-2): DAMVIQNPRYQVTQFGKPVTLSCSQTLNHNVMYWYQQKSSQAPKLLFHYYDKDFNNEADTPDNFQSRRPNTSFCFLDIRSPGLGDTAMYLCATAQEPNTGELFFGEGSRLTVL.

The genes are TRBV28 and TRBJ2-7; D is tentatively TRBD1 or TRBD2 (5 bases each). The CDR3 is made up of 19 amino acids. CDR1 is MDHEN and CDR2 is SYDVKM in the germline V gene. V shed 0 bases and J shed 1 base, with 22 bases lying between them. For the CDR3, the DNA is TGTGCCAGCAGTTTATGGGGGGATCCGAGGGGCAGCAGATCCTACGAGCAGTACTTC. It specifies CASSLWGDPRGSRSYEQYF.

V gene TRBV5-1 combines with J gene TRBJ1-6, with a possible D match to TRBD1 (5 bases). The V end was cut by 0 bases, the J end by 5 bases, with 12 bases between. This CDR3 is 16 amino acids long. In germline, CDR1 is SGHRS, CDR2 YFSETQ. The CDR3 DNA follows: TGCGCCAGCAGCTTGGATGGGACGGATAATAATTCACCCCTCCACTTT. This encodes CASSLDGTDNNSPLHF. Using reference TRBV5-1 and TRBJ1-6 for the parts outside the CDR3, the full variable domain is KAGVTQTPRYLIKTRGQQVTLSCSPISGHRSVSWYQQTPGQGLQFLFEYFSETQRNKGNFPGRFSGRQFSNSRSEMNVSTLELGDSALYLCASSLDGTDNNSPLHFGNGTRLTVT.

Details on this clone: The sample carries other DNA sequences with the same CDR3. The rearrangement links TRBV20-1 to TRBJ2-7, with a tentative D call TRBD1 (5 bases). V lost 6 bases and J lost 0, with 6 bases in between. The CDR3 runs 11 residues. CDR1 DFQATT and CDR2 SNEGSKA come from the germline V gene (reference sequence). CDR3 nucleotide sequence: TGCAGTGCCAGGGACTCCTACGAGCAGTACTTC. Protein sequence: CSARDSYEQYF.

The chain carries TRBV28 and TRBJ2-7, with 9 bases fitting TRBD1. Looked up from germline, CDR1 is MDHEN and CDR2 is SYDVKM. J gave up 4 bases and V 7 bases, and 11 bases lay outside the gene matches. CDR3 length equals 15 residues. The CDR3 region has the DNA TGTGCCAGCACCCTCCGCGGGACAGGGAAGTACGAGCAGTACTTC. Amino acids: CASTLRGTGKYEQYF.

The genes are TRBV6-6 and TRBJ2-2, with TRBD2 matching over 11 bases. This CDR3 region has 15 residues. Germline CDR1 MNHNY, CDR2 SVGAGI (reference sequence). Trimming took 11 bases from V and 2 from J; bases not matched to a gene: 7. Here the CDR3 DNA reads TGTGCCTCTAGCGGGAGGACCGAAAACACCGGGGAGCTGTTTTTT. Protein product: CASSGRTENTGELFF.

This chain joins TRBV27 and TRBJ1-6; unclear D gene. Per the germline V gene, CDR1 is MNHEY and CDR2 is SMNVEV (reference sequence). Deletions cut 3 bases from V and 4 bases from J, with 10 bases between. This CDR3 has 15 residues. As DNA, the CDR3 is TGTGCCAGCAGTTTTCGGCAGACGTATAATTCACCCCTCCACTTT. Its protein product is CASSFRQTYNSPLHF.

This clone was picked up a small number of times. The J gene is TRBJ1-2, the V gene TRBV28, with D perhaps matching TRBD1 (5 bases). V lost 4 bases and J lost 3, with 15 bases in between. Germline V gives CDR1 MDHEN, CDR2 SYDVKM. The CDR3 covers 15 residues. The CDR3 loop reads CASSSPRQGHYGYTF. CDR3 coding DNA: TGTGCCAGCAGTTCCCCCCGGCAGGGACACTATGGCTACACCTTC.

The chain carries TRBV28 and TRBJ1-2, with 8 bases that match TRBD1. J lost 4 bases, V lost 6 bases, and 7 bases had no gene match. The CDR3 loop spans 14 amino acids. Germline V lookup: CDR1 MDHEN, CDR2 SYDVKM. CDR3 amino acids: CASRGGQGTYGYTF. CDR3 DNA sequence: TGTGCCAGCAGGGGCGGACAGGGAACCTATGGCTACACCTTC.

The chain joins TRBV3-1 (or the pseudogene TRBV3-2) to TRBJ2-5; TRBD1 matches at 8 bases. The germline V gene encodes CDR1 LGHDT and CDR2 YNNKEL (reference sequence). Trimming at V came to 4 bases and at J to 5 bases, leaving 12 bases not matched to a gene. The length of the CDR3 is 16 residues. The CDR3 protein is CASSPRSVQGVETQYF. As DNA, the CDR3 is TGTGCCAGCAGCCCAAGATCGGTACAGGGGGTGGAGACCCAGTACTTC.

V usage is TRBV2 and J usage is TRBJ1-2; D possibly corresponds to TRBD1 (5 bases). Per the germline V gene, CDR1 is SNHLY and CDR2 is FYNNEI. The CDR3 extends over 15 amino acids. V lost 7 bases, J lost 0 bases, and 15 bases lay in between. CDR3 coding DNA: TGTGCCAGCATTCCCTCTGGGACGGCTAACTATGGCTACACCTTC. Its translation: CASIPSGTANYGYTF.

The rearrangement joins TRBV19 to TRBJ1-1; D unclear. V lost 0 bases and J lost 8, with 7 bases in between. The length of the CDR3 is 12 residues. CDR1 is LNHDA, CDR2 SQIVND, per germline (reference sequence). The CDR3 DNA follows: TGTGCCAGTAGTATAGAGGGCACCGAAGCTTTCTTT. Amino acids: CASSIEGTEAFF.

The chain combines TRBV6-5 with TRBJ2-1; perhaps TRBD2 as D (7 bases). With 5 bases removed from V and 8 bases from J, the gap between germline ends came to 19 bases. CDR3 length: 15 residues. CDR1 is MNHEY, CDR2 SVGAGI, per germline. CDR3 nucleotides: TGTGCCAGCAGTACTCGTGGACGGGGGGCGGATGAGCAGTTCTTC. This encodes CASSTRGRGADEQFF.

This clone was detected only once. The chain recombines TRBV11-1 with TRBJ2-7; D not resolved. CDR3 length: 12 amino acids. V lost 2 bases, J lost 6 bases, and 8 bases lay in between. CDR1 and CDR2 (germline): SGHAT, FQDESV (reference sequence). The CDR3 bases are TGTGCCAGCAGCTTACTGAGTGGCGAGCAGTACTTC. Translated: CASSLLSGEQYF.

CDR3 sequence (DNA): TGTGCCAGCAGTTTACCCGGGAGTTTAAGATACGAGCAGTACTTC. It codes for CASSLPGSLRYEQYF. The V call is TRBV28, the J call TRBJ2-7; a weak D match, TRBD2 (6 bases). The V gene lost 2 bases and the J gene lost 4 bases, with 15 bases spanning the gap. CDR1 is MDHEN and CDR2 is SYDVKM in the germline V gene. CDR3 length: 15 amino acids.